Following are 32 T cell receptor beta chains from one sample sequenced in a study of cytomegalovirus exposure and HLA in healthy donors. Sequencing used immunoSEQ multiplex PCR; TCRdb keeps in-frame clones, though not all of them. The sample consists of more than 200,000 clones, around 90% of them appearing once. The sequenced sample consisted of PBMCs. Receptor source: a woman aged 25-40 years in good health and CMV-seronegative.

The rearrangement uses TRBV23-1 and TRBJ2-3; 8 bases agree with TRBD2. TRBV23-1 qualifies as an ORF whose function is uncertain. J was trimmed by 5 bases and V by 0 bases; bases with no gene match: 16. CDR3 length: 19 residues. CDR3 nucleotides: TGCGCCAGCAGTCAATCGGAACGGGAGGGCCATCAACTCTTAGATACGCAGTATTTT. It codes for CASSQSEREGHQLLDTQYF.

CDR3 amino acids: CASRTSGRGYEQYF. The CDR3 region has the DNA TGTGCCAGCAGGACTAGCGGGAGAGGCTACGAGCAGTACTTC. V is TRBV27 and J is TRBJ2-7; 12 bases agree with TRBD2. The CDR3 has 14 residues. J lost 3 bases, V lost 6 bases, and 3 bases had no gene match. Per the germline V gene, CDR1 is MNHEY and CDR2 is SMNVEV (reference sequence).

The V and J genes are TRBV7-3 and TRBJ2-1; D unresolved. The CDR3 consists of 15 residues. Germline lookup yields CDR1 SGHTA and CDR2 FQGTGA. Trimming removed 2 bases from V and 7 bases from J, with 15 bases in between. CDR3 DNA sequence: TGTGCCAGCAGCTTAGAGTCTTCAGTAGGGAATGAGCAGTTCTTC. Encoded protein: CASSLESSVGNEQFF.

The V and J genes are TRBV2 and TRBJ1-4, with D possibly matching TRBD1 (5 bases). The V gene's germline CDR1 is SNHLY and CDR2 FYNNEI. V was clipped by 4 bases and J by 4 bases, with 16 bases between them. CDR3 length: 16 amino acids. Here the CDR3 DNA reads TGTGCCAGCAGTGGAGGACCGACAGAGCTTAATGAAAAACTGTTTTTT. The encoded protein is CASSGGPTELNEKLFF.

The V call is TRBV6-5, the J call TRBJ1-2; D remains unclear. CDR1 and CDR2 (germline): MNHEY, SVGAGI. V was clipped by 7 bases and J by 0 bases, with 9 bases between them. There are 13 residues in the CDR3. The CDR3 region has the DNA TGTGCCAGCACCCTCGCCCCTAACTATGGCTACACCTTC. Protein: CASTLAPNYGYTF.

V and J are TRBV7-9 and TRBJ2-1; 12 nucleotides align to TRBD2. V lost 7 bases and J lost 0; bases outside the gene matches: 13. This CDR3 is 19 amino acids long. Per the germline V gene, CDR1 is SEHNR and CDR2 is FQNEAQ (reference sequence). CDR3 protein: CASIRPPGLAGGSYNEQFF. The CDR3 DNA follows: TGTGCCAGCATTCGACCGCCGGGACTAGCGGGCGGCTCCTACAATGAGCAGTTCTTC.

The chain recombines TRBV7-7 with TRBJ2-5; D might be TRBD2 (5 bases). Between the trimmed V and J ends, which lost 2 bases and 5 bases, there was a span of 15 bases. Looked up from germline, CDR1 is SSHAT and CDR2 is FNYEAQ (reference sequence). CDR3 length equals 15 residues. CDR3 bases: TGTGCCAGCAGCTTAAGCGCAGGCCGAGGGGAGACCCAGTACTTC. Protein: CASSLSAGRGETQYF.

This rearrangement joins TRBV2 to TRBJ2-5, with 10 bases that match TRBD1. The CDR3 extends over 13 amino acids. J was trimmed by 5 bases and V by 10 bases; bases with no gene match: 7. CDR1 is SNHLY, CDR2 FYNNEI, per germline. The CDR3 here is CATARQGAETQYF. The CDR3 bases are TGTGCCACCGCCCGACAGGGGGCTGAGACCCAGTACTTC.

The J gene is TRBJ1-1, the V gene TRBV11-3; 7 nucleotides agree with TRBD1. The CDR3 is 15 amino acids. Germline CDR1 is SGHNT and CDR2 is YENEEA. The ends lost 3 bases at V and 4 bases at J; junction bases unmatched: 8. Here the CDR3 reads CASSLLTGSSTEAFF. The CDR3 nucleotides read TGTGCCAGCAGCTTGTTGACAGGGTCGAGCACTGAAGCTTTCTTT.

The chain recombines TRBV4-3 with TRBJ2-2; 7 bases fit TRBD1. This CDR3 region has 19 residues. Germline trimming cut 1 base from V and 3 bases from J; bases unmatched to any gene: 14. CDR1 is LGHNA and CDR2 is YSLEER in the germline V gene. Written as DNA, the CDR3 is TGCGCCAGCAGCCAAGGACCCCACAGGGGCCACGCCGACACCGGGGAGCTGTTTTTT. Protein sequence: CASSQGPHRGHADTGELFF.

This clone was observed a single time. The chain links TRBV19 to TRBJ1-5, with a weak D call TRBD1 (6 bases). The V gene's germline CDR1 is LNHDA and CDR2 SQIVND (reference sequence). Trimming stripped 6 bases from V and 1 base from J, with 10 bases between. The CDR3 consists of 14 residues. The CDR3, as DNA: TGTGCCAGTAGAAATAGGGGGAGCAATCAGCCCCAGCATTTT. Translation: CASRNRGSNQPQHF.

J is TRBJ2-1 and V is TRBV20-1; D might be TRBD2 (6 bases). V was shortened by 3 bases and J by 9 bases, with 9 bases between the two germline ends. The length of the CDR3 is 11 residues. Germline loops: CDR1 DFQATT, CDR2 SNEGSKA (reference sequence). The CDR3 loop is CSASGSVEQFF. The CDR3 region has the DNA TGCAGTGCTAGCGGGAGTGTTGAGCAGTTCTTC.

The genes are TRBV30 and TRBJ1-5; D gene ambiguous. This CDR3 has 13 amino acids. With 5 bases removed from V and 5 bases from J, the gap between germline ends came to 13 bases. The germline V gene has CDR1 GTSNPN and CDR2 SVGIG (reference sequence). The CDR3 nucleotides are TGTGCCTGGGAGTCAAGCCGAGATCAGCCCCAGCATTTT. Its protein product is CAWESSRDQPQHF.

The rearrangement links TRBV7-6 to TRBJ2-7; 7 nucleotides agree with TRBD2. This CDR3 has 16 amino acids. Unmatched junction bases numbered 9, after V lost 1 base and J lost 3 bases. Looked up from germline, CDR1 is SGHVS and CDR2 is FNYEAQ. The CDR3 region has the DNA TGTGCCAGCAGCTTAGAGGGAGGGCCCTCCTTCTACGAGCAGTACTTC. It yields the protein CASSLEGGPSFYEQYF. Using reference TRBV7-6 and TRBJ2-7 for the parts outside the CDR3, the full variable domain is GAGVSQSPRYKVTKRGQDVALRCDPISGHVSLYWYRQALGQGPEFLTYFNYEAQQDKSGLPNDRFSAERPEGSISTLTIQRTEQRDSAMYRCASSLEGGPSFYEQYFGPGTRLTVT.

The chain carries TRBV27 and TRBJ2-7, with TRBD2 identical over 10 bases. V lost 5 bases to trimming and J lost 6 bases; unmatched junction nucleotides: 7. The germline V gene encodes CDR1 MNHEY and CDR2 SMNVEV (reference sequence). The CDR3 totals 14 residues. Written as DNA, the CDR3 is TGTGCCAGCAGTATCCTAGCGGGAGCGGGCGAGCAGTACTTC. Protein sequence: CASSILAGAGEQYF.

The rearrangement links TRBV2 to TRBJ2-1, with 15 bases identical to TRBD2. This CDR3 spans 15 amino acids. Per germline, CDR1 SNHLY and CDR2 FYNNEI. V lost 6 bases, J lost 8 bases, and 5 bases stayed unmatched. CDR3 bases: TGTGCCAGCAGCGGACTAGCGGGAGGGTTCGATGAGCAGTTCTTC. This translates into CASSGLAGGFDEQFF.

CDR3 nucleotide sequence: TGTGCCAGCAGGGGCGGGGAGCTGTTTTTT. This encodes CASRGGELFF. The J gene is TRBJ2-2, the V gene TRBV2; D call uncertain. The germline V and J ends were trimmed by 6 bases and 7 bases, with 3 bases remaining between them. The CDR3 is 10 residues long. CDR1 is SNHLY and CDR2 is FYNNEI in the germline V gene.

In DNA, the CDR3 is TGTGCCACCAGCAGAGATCTAAGTTCGTATAGGGATGAGCAGTTCTTC. Translation gives CATSRDLSSYRDEQFF. The chain carries TRBV15 and TRBJ2-1; no clear D. There are 16 residues in the CDR3. Germline CDR1 LNHNV, CDR2 YYDKDF (reference sequence). V lost 0 bases and J lost 8, with 17 bases in between.

Comment on this clone: This specimen includes other DNA sequences encoding the same CDR3. V is TRBV27 and J is TRBJ2-2; D unclear. The ends were cut back, 5 bases at V and 4 bases at J, with 5 bases in the middle. Germline loops: CDR1 MNHEY, CDR2 SMNVEV (reference sequence). The CDR3 sequence is 12 residues long. In nucleotides, the CDR3 is TGTGCCAGCAGTACTACCACCGGGGAGCTGTTTTTT. This codes for CASSTTTGELFF.

This chain uses TRBV30 with TRBJ2-5; no clear D. There are 10 residues in the CDR3. Germline V gives CDR1 GTSNPN, CDR2 SVGIG (reference sequence). The CDR3 nucleotides read TGTGCGATTGGGGAAGAGACCCAGTACTTC. It is translated as CAIGEETQYF. The entire variable domain, with the rest obtained from reference TRBV30 and TRBJ2-5, is as follows: SQTIHQWPATLVQPVGSPLSLECTVEGTSNPNLYWYRQAAGRGLQLLFYSVGIGQISSEVPQNLSASRPQDRQFILSSKKLLLSDSGFYLCAIGEETQYFGPGTRLLVL.

The chain uses TRBV11-2 and TRBJ2-2; D uncertain. Germline CDR1 and CDR2: SGHAT and FQNNGV. The V and J ends lost 7 bases and 0 bases respectively, with 15 bases between them. The CDR3 is made up of 16 amino acids. CDR3 sequence (DNA): TGTGCCAGCACCCCAGGTGTGGTATCGAACACCGGGGAGCTGTTTTTT. Translating it yields CASTPGVVSNTGELFF.

The chain is built from TRBV15 and TRBJ2-4, with 10 bases that match TRBD1. The CDR3 contains 17 residues. With 0 bases clipped from V and 1 base from J, the junction kept 3 bases outside the gene matches. Germline CDR1 reads LNHNV; CDR2 reads YYDKDF (reference sequence). The CDR3 here is CATSREGQGWAKNIQYF. Here the CDR3 DNA reads TGTGCCACCAGCAGAGAGGGACAGGGGTGGGCCAAAAACATTCAGTACTTC.

The chain uses TRBV14 and TRBJ1-2; 7 nucleotides align to TRBD1. The CDR3 has 16 residues. Germline-derived CDR1 and CDR2 are SGHDN and FVKESK. Germline trimming cut 4 bases from V and 8 bases from J; bases unmatched to any gene: 16. CDR3: CASSRAGGILLAGYTF. The CDR3, as DNA: TGTGCCAGCAGCCGGGCAGGGGGGATTCTCCTGGCCGGCTACACCTTC.

The chain combines TRBV28 with TRBJ2-7; 13 bases line up with TRBD2. The CDR3 is made up of 18 amino acids. Trimming cost V 6 bases and J 0 bases; bases outside gene matches: 11. The germline V gene encodes CDR1 MDHEN and CDR2 SYDVKM. CDR3 protein: CASSLPGTSGTPSYEQYF. Here the CDR3 DNA reads TGTGCCAGCAGCCTCCCCGGGACTAGCGGGACCCCCTCCTACGAGCAGTACTTC.

This sequence joins TRBV27 and TRBJ2-7; the D gene is possibly TRBD2 (6 bases). Germline V CDR1 and CDR2: MNHEY, SMNVEV (reference sequence). The CDR3 runs to 14 residues. Trimming removed 3 bases at V and 1 base at J, with 10 bases between. The CDR3 region is CASSLGLYSYEQYF. The CDR3 DNA follows: TGTGCCAGCAGTTTGGGACTTTATTCCTACGAGCAGTACTTC.

The V call is TRBV7-3, the J call TRBJ2-3; TRBD2 might be the D (6 bases). Germline V gives CDR1 SGHTA, CDR2 FQGTGA. The CDR3 totals 20 residues. Trimming left V 4 bases short and J 0 bases short, with 26 bases between. CDR3 region: CASSSPSRPGVTSSTDTQYF. In DNA, the CDR3 is TGTGCCAGCAGCTCCCCCTCTCGCCCGGGAGTAACAAGCAGCACAGATACGCAGTATTTT.

This chain connects TRBV27 to TRBJ1-4, with unresolved D. There are 14 residues in the CDR3. The germline V gene encodes CDR1 MNHEY and CDR2 SMNVEV (reference sequence). V was clipped by 6 bases and J by 8 bases, with 16 bases between them. The CDR3 sequence: CASSPAWEGEKLFF. The CDR3 DNA sequence: TGTGCCAGCAGCCCTGCCTGGGAGGGAGAAAAACTGTTTTTT.

The genes are TRBV5-8 and TRBJ2-7; tentative D call: TRBD2 (5 bases). The V and J ends lost 1 base and 5 bases respectively, with 13 bases between them. The germline V gene encodes CDR1 SGHTS and CDR2 YDEGEE. The CDR3 loop spans 14 amino acids. The CDR3 DNA is TGTGCCAGCAGCTTGCTCCCTAGCCTCGACGAGCAGTACTTC. This codes for CASSLLPSLDEQYF.

This rearrangement joins TRBV27 to TRBJ2-1; no clear D. Germline values: CDR1 MNHEY, CDR2 SMNVEV (reference sequence). The CDR3 is made up of 13 amino acids. The ends were cut back, 4 bases at V and 4 bases at J, with 8 bases in the middle. The CDR3 DNA reads TGTGCCAGCAGTTCACAATCTTACAATGAGCAGTTCTTC. Translated: CASSSQSYNEQFF.

The chain uses TRBV6-5 and TRBJ2-7, with 7 bases that match TRBD1. J was trimmed by 3 bases and V by 4 bases; bases with no gene match: 9. This CDR3 contains 15 residues. Germline values: CDR1 MNHEY, CDR2 SVGAGI. CDR3 nucleotide sequence: TGTGCCAGCAGTTCCCGGGACAGAGGTATCTACGAGCAGTACTTC. Encoded protein: CASSSRDRGIYEQYF.

Turning to this clone: The identical CDR3 is also encoded by other nucleotide sequences in the sample. The chain combines TRBV9 with TRBJ2-3, with TRBD2 matching over 7 bases. CDR3 length: 14 amino acids. Looked up from germline, CDR1 is SGDLS and CDR2 is YYNGEE. The trim removed 0 bases at V and 4 bases at J, leaving 2 bases unmatched. The CDR3 here is CASSVGGGADTQYF. CDR3 nucleotide sequence: TGTGCCAGCAGCGTAGGCGGGGGAGCAGATACGCAGTATTTT.

The rearrangement uses TRBV25-1 and TRBJ1-5; D may be TRBD1 (6 bases). Germline CDR1 reads MGHDK; CDR2 reads SYGVNS. V was shortened by 2 bases and J by 6 bases, with 11 bases between the two germline ends. This CDR3 is 14 amino acids long. For the CDR3, the DNA is TGTGCCAGCAGTGAAGCCGGGACACTTCAGCCCCAGCATTTT. Its translation is CASSEAGTLQPQHF.